This T cell receptor beta chain was sequenced in a study of cytomegalovirus exposure and HLA in healthy donors (dated by TCRdb to about 2017). Broadly, across the study: An earlier analysis of approximately 640 of the donors reported roughly 300 Gb of sequence data and 117 million unique TCR beta sequences from 150 million to 200 million T cells. An early release covering just under 650 HLA-typed donors comprised approximately 290 gigabases of sequencing data and 65 million to 100 million unique TCR sequences. Among the roughly 400 genotyped donors, roughly 80% belonged to the genetic ancestry cluster associated with self-reported Caucasian donors. The study was designed to test whether signatures of past pathogen exposure could be identified by cataloging public T cell receptors. The study used immunosequencing to profile the T cell repertoires of 666 subjects and linked those repertoires to cytomegalovirus serostatus. Along with the approximately 700-subject first cohort, a separate validation cohort of more than 90 different subjects was used. The study combined high-throughput TCR immunosequencing, statistical association of individual TCRs with disease status, and machine learning to predict cytomegalovirus infection status. A later analysis re-examined previously published TCR beta repertoires from more than 600 donors and added high-resolution HLA genotyping to investigate patterns of TCR occurrence. Rather than drawing on any new phenotypic data, the later analysis identified candidate immune exposures from TCR beta sequences and the way those sequences occurred across donors. To decide whether each TCR beta V gene segment behaved as functional or pseudogenic, an earlier analysis of 587 of the donors relied on high-throughput TCR beta sequencing. Alongside the repertoire data, information on donor age, sex, ethnicity and CMV serostatus was compiled. A later genetic analysis used genome-wide SNP genotypes for about three fifths of the 666 donors, treating that subset as a discovery cohort. All discovery cohort repertoires had been generated using a single sequencing platform. HLA typing included class I and class II loci at four-digit resolution. The number of donors typed differed by locus, with about 629-630 for A, B, C, DRB1 and DQB1, roughly 520 for DQA1, about 610 for DPA1, and 400 to 490 for DPB1. Roughly 5 DR-DQ haplotypes were handled as single units for association and clustering, since linkage in the cohort was strong. On average, roughly 200,000 unique TCR beta nucleotide sequences were sequenced per donor among 398 genotyped donors of the cohort, with 15% to 20% of those sequences being non-productive. Beyond this particular receptor, the publication reports: In a later analysis, most CMV-associated TCR beta chains were found to appear HLA-restricted, with HLA associations seemingly driven largely by CMV exposure. Immune exposure information for the cohort was limited to CMV serostatus. A later genetic analysis reported fewer N-insertions in productive TCRs among donors in an Asian-associated ancestry cluster than the roughly 720-donor mean. Broadly in line with IMGT annotations, most TCR beta V segments showed up in productive rearrangements about 87% or about 30% of the time in an earlier analysis of several hundred of the donors. The sequencing pipeline was judged likely to have produced a cluster of highly shared sequence variants as a technical artifact. Because counts were too low, roughly 17 rarely observed V segments, including chromosome 9 orphons, were left out of the earlier analysis of over 550 of the donors. Assigning TCR associations to individual alleles was difficult when HLA alleles, especially DR and DQ, strongly co-occurred. Some IMGT-functional V segments, including TRBV6-2 and TRBV6-3, could not be told apart with the 87-base-pair reads, so those segments were excluded. According to the authors, the approach could potentially be generalized to other disease states and immunological phenotypes. The study listed 150 to 200 TCR beta chains as associated with cytomegalovirus. This cohort had only TCR beta chains sequenced, and the lack of alpha or paired-chain data limited which features could be detected. Correlated functional status among segregating V segments might reflect linkage disequilibrium, but an unknown experimental factor could not be ruled out. A few of the identified cytomegalovirus-associated TCR beta chains were confirmed in vitro to be specific for cytomegalovirus antigens. An association between a missense DCLRE1C variant and V-gene and J-gene trimming of TCR beta chains was found in a later genetic analysis and replicated in an independent cohort. A further reported finding was that TCR beta sequences accurately predicted the HLA-A and HLA-B alleles for most subjects in the first cohort. While some public TCRs were present in many individuals, most TCR sequences turned up only very rarely across donors. Compared with equally common non-associated chains, HLA-associated TCR beta chains in a later analysis were more clonally expanded and had lower generation probabilities. In both the original and validation cohorts, the classifier was reported to diagnose cytomegalovirus status with high specificity and sensitivity. The presence/absence analyses assumed that sequencing depth was roughly uniform across donors, and that assumption may not be true. Several of the top co-occurrence clusters appeared to be linked to parvovirus B19, influenza, CMV and Epstein-Barr virus, according to a later analysis. In a later analysis, some 18,000 TCR beta sequences were associated with specific HLA alleles at a false discovery rate of 0.05. Because some donors lacked HLA typing at each locus, the association tests relied only on the typed subset. According to a later analysis, TCR association rates differed among HLA loci, with DRB1 alleles showing the most associated TCRs and HLA-C alleles showing the fewest.

The cohort consisted of 600 or so healthy bone marrow donors. At the time of sampling, all cohort members were nominally healthy, though unrecorded immune exposures were likely present. The donor was CMV seronegative and was included in the group of over 300 seronegative cohort members. A peripheral blood sample was provided by each donor, and peripheral blood mononuclear cells were used for TCR beta sequencing. The Qiagen DNeasy Blood Extraction Kit was used to extract genomic DNA from the blood cell samples. Library preparation employed the immunoSEQ multiplex PCR assay. A mixture of 60 forward primers for TCR Vbeta segments and 13 reverse primers for TCR Jbeta segments was used in the multiplex PCR. The CDR3 region of rearranged TCR beta genes was amplified from genomic DNA with a multiplex PCR assay. Amplified TCR beta libraries were sequenced as 87-base-pair reads on the Illumina HiSeq System. In the paper's pipeline: In a later analysis, about 80 million unique TCR beta chains were counted across the roughly 610 repertoires, and roughly 9.9 million of these chains were shared by at least two donors. Raw reads were error-corrected and collapsed into unique sequences with a nearest-neighbor algorithm that merged closely related sequences to remove PCR and sequencing errors. Alignment of CDR3 sequences to IMGT reference sequences was used to assign V, D and J gene segments. For a sequence to be retained, a match of at least six nucleotides to both a V gene segment and a J gene segment was required. A rearrangement counted as productive if the CDR3 had no stop codons and remained in frame with V and J, and every other rearrangement counted as non-productive. Following IMGT convention, CDR3 was defined as the stretch from the second conserved V-encoded cysteine up to the conserved J-encoded phenylalanine. The earlier analysis of 500 to 650 of the donors excluded any sequence lacking an unambiguous match to a single V gene segment. In an earlier analysis of almost 600 of the donors, a V segment was called functional when productive rearrangements were above 56.7%, and segregating when the standard deviation between donors exceeded 5%. A statistical classification framework was built for diagnosing cytomegalovirus status from the catalog of TCR beta chain sequences. In a later analysis, V and J genes were assigned by comparing TCR nucleotide sequences against IMGT/GENE-DB human TR gene sequences. The TCRdist pipeline was used in a later analysis to assign CDR3 sequences and most-parsimonious VDJ recombination scenarios. In a later analysis, each TCR beta chain was defined by its CDR3 amino acid sequence together with its V-gene family, and reads without a unique V-gene family were excluded. To address suspected cross-contamination and a sequencing artifact, a later analysis removed over 500 highly shared, low-generation-probability nucleotide sequences. In a later analysis, a clonal expansion index for each public chain was calculated from normalized within-repertoire ranks of inferred template counts. Generation probabilities in a later analysis came from a VDJ recombination model fitted to out-of-frame rearrangements, and those results were checked against IGoR. A later analysis scored TCR-TCR, TCR-HLA and TCR-CMV co-occurrence with hypergeometric tests, applying a repertoire-size bias correction to TCR pairs. A later analysis estimated false discovery rates by permuting HLA or CMV assignments 20 times. A later analysis grouped co-occurring TCRs with DBSCAN, adding TCRdist sequence similarity when clustering within HLA-allele-positive subsets. Repertoires with fewer than 30,000 or more than 120,000 public chains were left out of co-occurrence clustering, as were four to six repertoires with anomalous nucleotide sharing. Drawn from immuneACCESS, this table holds only the in-frame rearrangements with V and J called that TCRdb kept. Clones are partly lost; checked studies trace under half to an unresolved V gene and leave the rest unexplained. V, J and clone size are those of that table, while D and trimming were read from the DNA. This sample is represented by 130,000 to 150,000 clones; over 8% of them were singletons. Clones ranked in the top ten supply 1.5% to 2% of the sample.

Notes on this clone: What antigen it recognizes has not been identified. No base qualities exist here, and no much larger clone lies one base off it.

V and J are trimmed by 5 bases and 7 bases, and the gene matches miss 7 bases of the junction. The CDR3 runs 13 amino acids, cysteine and phenylalanine included. Only the CDR3 portion is preserved as DNA: 39 bases, with reading frame beginning at the first base. The germline V gene sets CDR1 to KGHSH and CDR2 to LQKENI. The clonotype originates from a male donor in good health and CMV-seronegative. Sequences were obtained from PBMCs. Here the chain combines TRBV18 and TRBJ2-5; TRBD2 fits 7 bases in the junction. The encoded CDR3 is CASSSGPGGTQYF. The DNA reads as follows: TGTGCCAGCTCATCCGGACCGGGGGGGACCCAGTACTTC. This CDR3, with the reference TRBV18 and TRBJ2-5 proteins standing in past its ends, gives the full variable domain NAGVMQNPRHLVRRRGQEARLRCSPMKGHSHVYWYRQLPEEGLKFMVYLQKENIIDESGMPKERFSAEFPKEGPSILRIQQVVRGDSAAYFCASSSGPGGTQYFGPGTRLLVL.